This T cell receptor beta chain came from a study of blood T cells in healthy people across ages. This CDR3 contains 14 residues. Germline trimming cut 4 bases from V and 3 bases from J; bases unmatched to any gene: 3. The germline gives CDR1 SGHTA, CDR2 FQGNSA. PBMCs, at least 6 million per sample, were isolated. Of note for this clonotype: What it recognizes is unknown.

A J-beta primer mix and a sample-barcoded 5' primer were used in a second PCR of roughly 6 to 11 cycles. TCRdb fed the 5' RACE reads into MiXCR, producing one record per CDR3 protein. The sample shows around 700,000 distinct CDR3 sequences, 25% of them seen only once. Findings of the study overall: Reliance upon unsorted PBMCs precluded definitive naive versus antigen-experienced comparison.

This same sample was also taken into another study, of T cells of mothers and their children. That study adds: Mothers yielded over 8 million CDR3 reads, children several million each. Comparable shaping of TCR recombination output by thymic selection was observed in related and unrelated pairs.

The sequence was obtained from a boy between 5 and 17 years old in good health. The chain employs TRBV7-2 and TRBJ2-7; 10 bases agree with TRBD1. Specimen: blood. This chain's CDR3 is CASSSTGGLYEQYF. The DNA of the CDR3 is TGTGCCAGCAGCTCGACAGGGGGCCTCTACGAGCAGTACTTC.